These T cell receptor beta chains were read from a single sample in a study of blood T cell repertoires in COVID-19. Only in-frame clones appear in the TCRdb table, and some are missing; sequencing was by immunoSEQ multiplex PCR. The sample has some 350,000 clones; around 87% are singletons. The sequencing input was peripheral blood. Receptor source: a human donor in a cohort sampled during active COVID-19. Both conserved end residues are part of each CDR3. The D gene is left open where the match is weak. A clone size is listed for some rows: how often the clone was seen (once, few, many), or a class if it is expanded.

>TRBJ1-2|.|TRBD1|TRBV6-4
CARGQGHYGYTF
TGTGCCAGAGGACAGGGACACTATGGCTACACCTTC
>TRBJ1-1|.|TRBD1|TRBV19
CASSNRQGNTEAFF
TGTGCCAGTAGTAATCGACAGGGTAACACTGAAGCTTTCTTT
>TRBJ2-7|.|.|TRBV5-1
CASSGWGGLNEQYF
TGCGCCAGCAGCGGCTGGGGGGGCCTAAACGAGCAGTACTTC
>TRBJ2-6|.|TRBD1|TRBV13
CASSTRDREANVLTF
TGTGCCAGCAGCACCCGGGACAGGGAGGCCAACGTCCTGACTTTC
>TRBJ2-3|many|.|TRBV7-2
CASSLNFRDTQYF
TGTGCCAGCAGCTTAAACTTTAGAGATACGCAGTATTTT
>TRBJ2-7|.|.|TRBV2
CATSSTIYEQYF
TGTGCCACCTCGTCGACAATCTACGAGCAGTACTTC
>TRBJ2-6|.|TRBD1|TRBV10-3
CAISERGVSGTGLSGANVLTF
TGTGCCATCAGTGAGAGGGGGGTATCCGGGACAGGCCTATCTGGGGCCAACGTCCTGACTTTC
>TRBJ2-7|few|TRBD1|TRBV6-1
CASSDNTGAYEQYF
TGTGCCAGCAGTGACAATACAGGGGCCTACGAGCAGTACTTC
>TRBJ2-1|.|TRBD1|TRBV7-9
CASSLGTGASYNEQFF
TGTGCCAGCAGCTTAGGGACAGGGGCCTCCTACAATGAGCAGTTCTTC
>TRBJ2-3|.|.|TRBV2
CASSEVGGPSTDTQYF
TGTGCCAGCAGTGAAGTCGGGGGACCTAGCACAGATACGCAGTATTTT
>TRBJ1-5|.|TRBD1|TRBV28
CASSLSFRGEGTGYQPQHF
TGTGCCAGCAGTTTATCGTTCAGGGGAGAGGGGACAGGATATCAGCCCCAGCATTTT
>TRBJ2-7|.|.|TRBV7-2
CASSLVSGEGFSYEQYF
TGTGCCAGCAGCTTAGTGTCTGGAGAGGGTTTTTCCTACGAGCAGTACTTC
>TRBJ2-3|.|TRBD1|TRBV2
CASSEADRVSTDTQYF
TGTGCCAGCAGTGAAGCCGACAGGGTAAGCACAGATACGCAGTATTTT
>TRBJ1-4|.|.|TRBV25-1
CASSARSEEKLFF
TGTGCCAGCAGTGCCCGAAGCGAAGAAAAACTGTTTTTT
>TRBJ1-6|.|.|TRBV6-6
CASTTGVGSPLHF
TGTGCCAGCACGACGGGGGTTGGTTCACCCCTCCACTTT
>TRBJ2-1|.|TRBD2|TRBV7-2
CASSLQRGGPNEQFF
TGTGCCAGCAGCTTACAGCGGGGGGGCCCCAATGAGCAGTTCTTC
>TRBJ2-1|.|TRBD2|TRBV9
CASSDRPGGATGNEQFF
TGTGCCAGCAGCGACCGACCCGGGGGGGCCACAGGCAATGAGCAGTTCTTC
>TRBJ1-1|.|TRBD1|TRBV27
CASSFGTGRNTEAFF
TGTGCCAGCAGTTTTGGGACAGGGCGGAACACTGAAGCTTTCTTT
>TRBJ2-3|.|TRBD2|TRBV29-1
CSVPDRRSGSGSFVTDTQYF
TGCAGCGTTCCAGACCGCCGGAGCGGGAGTGGTAGTTTCGTCACAGATACGCAGTATTTT
>TRBJ1-2|.|.|TRBV25-1
CASSELDSHRHGYTF
TGTGCCAGCAGTGAGTTGGACAGTCATCGGCATGGCTACACCTTC
>TRBJ1-1|.|.|TRBV5-6
CASSLSPGDTEAFF
TGTGCCAGCAGCTTGTCGCCCGGGGACACTGAAGCTTTCTTT
>TRBJ2-5|.|TRBD1|TRBV7-9
CASSLAQGARAQETQYF
TGTGCCAGCAGCTTAGCGCAGGGGGCAAGGGCCCAAGAGACCCAGTACTTC
>TRBJ2-3|few|.|TRBV7-2
CASSSISGDTQYF
TGTGCCAGCAGCTCGATATCGGGAGATACGCAGTATTTT
>TRBJ2-7|.|.|TRBV6-5
CASSYSRDTAYEQYF
TGTGCCAGCAGTTACAGCCGGGACACAGCCTACGAGCAGTACTTC
>TRBJ1-1|.|.|TRBV11-1
CASSLAELAREAFF
TGTGCCAGCAGCTTAGCTGAGCTCGCGAGGGAAGCTTTCTTT
>TRBJ2-1|.|TRBD1|TRBV19
CASRGRDRGLYNEQFF
TGTGCCAGTAGAGGCAGGGACAGGGGGCTATACAATGAGCAGTTCTTC
>TRBJ2-5|.|.|TRBV29-1
CSVGPQETQYF
TGCAGCGTTGGGCCCCAAGAGACCCAGTACTTC
>TRBJ2-2|.|.|TRBV10-3
CAIRRTENTGELFF
TGTGCCATCAGACGGACAGAGAACACCGGGGAGCTGTTTTTT
>TRBJ2-1|few|TRBD1|TRBV3-1/TRBV3-2
CASSQEQGASVNEQFF
TGTGCCAGCAGCCAAGAACAGGGGGCATCTGTGAATGAGCAGTTCTTC
>TRBJ2-3|.|TRBD2|TRBV27
CASRTARELYTDTQYF
TGTGCCAGCAGGACAGCGCGGGAGCTATACACAGATACGCAGTATTTT
>TRBJ1-5|.|TRBD1|TRBV19
CASSVTGGNQPQHF
TGTGCCAGTAGTGTGACAGGGGGTAATCAGCCCCAGCATTTT
>TRBJ2-7|once|.|TRBV7-9
CASSLEQREQYF
TGTGCCAGCAGCTTAGAGCAGCGCGAGCAGTACTTC
>TRBJ2-7|.|.|TRBV5-6
CASSLAWPGEQYF
TGTGCCAGCAGCTTGGCCTGGCCGGGGGAGCAGTACTTC
>TRBJ2-3|few|TRBD1|TRBV10-3
CAISVQTQTGSTDTQYF
TGTGCCATCAGTGTTCAAACTCAGACAGGGAGCACAGATACGCAGTATTTT
>TRBJ2-2|.|TRBD1|TRBV5-6
CASSFRDRVSGELFF
TGTGCCAGCAGCTTCCGGGACAGGGTTTCCGGGGAGCTGTTTTTT
>TRBJ2-5|once|TRBD1|TRBV6-6
CASSYVDRVEETQYF
TGTGCCAGCAGTTACGTTGACAGGGTAGAAGAGACCCAGTACTTC
>TRBJ2-2|.|TRBD1|TRBV15
CATRKDREDTGELFF
TGTGCCACCAGAAAGGACAGGGAGGACACCGGGGAGCTGTTTTTT
>TRBJ1-1|once|TRBD1|TRBV2
CASRDLQGAWAAFF
TGTGCCAGCAGGGATCTACAGGGGGCTTGGGCGGCTTTCTTT
>TRBJ2-1|.|TRBD2|TRBV7-2
CASSLAGGGAGNEQFF
TGTGCCAGCAGCTTAGCTGGCGGGGGGGCGGGCAATGAGCAGTTCTTC
>TRBJ1-5|.|.|TRBV30
CAWGLGGIQPQHF
TGTGCCTGGGGGCTCGGGGGGATTCAGCCCCAGCATTTT
>TRBJ2-5|.|.|TRBV27
CASSVDRAVKTQYF
TGTGCCAGCAGTGTGGACAGAGCCGTGAAGACCCAGTACTTC
>TRBJ1-2|.|.|TRBV27
CASRPAGGAVGYTF
TGTGCCAGCAGACCAGCGGGAGGGGCGGTTGGCTACACCTTC
>TRBJ2-7|.|.|TRBV11-2
CASSLTGTYEQYF
TGTGCCAGCAGCTTGACAGGTACCTACGAGCAGTACTTC
>TRBJ1-1|.|.|TRBV30
CAWSASSGTEAFF
TGTGCCTGGAGTGCCTCCTCAGGAACTGAAGCTTTCTTT
>TRBJ2-2|.|TRBD2|TRBV5-4
CASSFGRGIPSAGELFF
TGTGCCAGCAGCTTCGGGCGGGGGATTCCGTCGGCCGGGGAGCTGTTTTTT
>TRBJ2-2|.|.|TRBV19
CASSSGAPFANTGELFF
TGTGCCAGTAGTAGTGGGGCCCCGTTCGCGAACACCGGGGAGCTGTTTTTT
>TRBJ2-2|.|.|TRBV29-1
CSVDTRGNTGELFF
TGCAGCGTTGATACCAGGGGAAACACCGGGGAGCTGTTTTTT
>TRBJ2-5|.|.|TRBV30
CAWAGRGQGQETQYF
TGTGCCTGGGCGGGGCGGGGGCAGGGTCAAGAGACCCAGTACTTC